Ten or more counts support the clone carrying this T cell receptor (beta chain). This record comes from a study of neurological immune-mediated disorders. V was shortened by 11 bases and J by 5 bases, with 16 bases between the two germline ends. Looked up from germline, CDR1 is LGHDT and CDR2 is YNNKEL (reference sequence). The CDR3 totals 13 residues. Synthesis of cDNA was carried out by template-switch 5'RACE. The reaction used 10-nucleotide random UMIs. Via MiXCR, TCRdb re-called the 5' RACE reads, giving one row per CDR3 protein. The sample yields about 59,000 distinct CDR3 sequences, 20% to 30% seen once. Time point meaning: technical triplicate 2. Libraries used 2 million unsorted PBMCs kept frozen in RNAlater.

This rearrangement joins TRBV3-1 to TRBJ2-1, with no clear D. The receptor's source is a man in his sixties with HTLV-1-associated myelopathy (HAM/TSP). Material: PBMCs. The CDR3 spells CAVLFRNHNEQFF. The CDR3 DNA follows: TGTGCCGTTCTCTTCCGGAACCACAATGAGCAGTTCTTC.